This TCR beta chain was retrieved from a study of blood T cell repertoires in COVID-19. Across the whole study: T cells, B-cell-depleted T cells, or PBMCs supplied cDNA or gDNA.

While infection was still active, Seattle patients were enrolled and then followed longitudinally. Per the original methods: For nucleated cells, counts were estimated from reference gene primer amplification. Repertoires were generated with immunoSEQ multiplex PCR, while TCRdb's copy carries only in-frame clones and drops some. Clonal size and the V and J genes are those of that table, whereas D and trimming came from the DNA. The sample has around 94,000 clones, 75% to 90% seen once. With 0 bases removed from V and 5 bases from J, the gap between germline ends came to 10 bases. This CDR3 contains 13 residues. Germline CDR1 and CDR2: GTSNPN and SVGIG (reference sequence).

Specimen: peripheral blood. V gene TRBV30 combines with J gene TRBJ2-5; D is undetermined. The TCR comes from a woman aged 45 to 65 with COVID-19, enrolled during active disease. In nucleotides, the CDR3 is TGTGCCTGGAGTGTAGTTACCGGGGAGACCCAGTACTTC. It codes for CAWSVVTGETQYF. Combining the CDR3 with reference TRBV30 and TRBJ2-5 gives the whole variable domain SQTIHQWPATLVQPVGSPLSLECTVEGTSNPNLYWYRQAAGRGLQLLFYSVGIGQISSEVPQNLSASRPQDRQFILSSKKLLLSDSGFYLCAWSVVTGETQYFGPGTRLLVL.